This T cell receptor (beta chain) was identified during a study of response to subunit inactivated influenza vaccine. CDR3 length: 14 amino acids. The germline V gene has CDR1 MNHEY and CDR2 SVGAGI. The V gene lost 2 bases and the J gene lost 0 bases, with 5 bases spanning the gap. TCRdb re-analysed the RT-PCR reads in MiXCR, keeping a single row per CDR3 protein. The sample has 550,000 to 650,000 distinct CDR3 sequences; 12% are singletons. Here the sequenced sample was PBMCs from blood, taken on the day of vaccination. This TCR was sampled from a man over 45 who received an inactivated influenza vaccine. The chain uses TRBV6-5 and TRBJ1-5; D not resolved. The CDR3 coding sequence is TGTGCCAGCAGTTACGCACGTAGCAATCAGCCCCAGCATTTT. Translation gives CASSYARSNQPQHF.